The rows below give T cell receptor beta chains drawn from one sample of a study of blood T cell repertoires in COVID-19. Only in-frame clones appear in the TCRdb table, and some are missing; sequencing was by immunoSEQ multiplex PCR. The table records approximately 34,000 clones, 81% of them present only once. Input material: peripheral blood. Receptors were obtained from a man between 65 and 80 years old with COVID-19, enrolled during active disease. Each CDR3 is given with its conserved first and last residue. D genes are given only for firm matches.

TRBV6-5	.	TRBJ2-5	CASSPTGIRTQYF
TRBV20-1	TRBD2	TRBJ2-7	CSARTSTSGNF
TRBV29-1	TRBD1	TRBJ1-2	CSVGRGINYGYTF
TRBV19	TRBD2	TRBJ2-5	CASSIGPSGTETQYF
TRBV9	TRBD1	TRBJ2-7	CASSVGVGQGLYEQYF
TRBV18	.	TRBJ2-7	CASSPAPVGSYEQYF
TRBV24-1	.	TRBJ1-2	CATSDPPYGYTF
TRBV28	TRBD1	TRBJ1-1	CASSLGQGGSEAFF
TRBV2	TRBD2	TRBJ2-1	CARTPAGGYNEQFF
TRBV19	TRBD2	TRBJ2-7	CASSITSGFSYEQYF
TRBV5-5	TRBD1	TRBJ1-2	CASSLGGDYGYTF
TRBV5-6	.	TRBJ1-5	CASSLGGQGSNQPQHF